These 24 T cell receptor beta chains came from one sample sequenced in a study of immune evolution from preneoplasia to lung adenocarcinoma (dated by TCRdb to about 2021). Library preparation was by the immunoSEQ multiplex PCR assay. Here the immuneACCESS table is served through TCRdb, limited to in-frame sequences with V and J called. Missing clones are a known gap in these copies; in checked studies unresolved V genes cover under half, and the rest lacks a known reason. The sample has tens of thousands of clones on record, more than 60% of them singletons. The ten largest account for about 4.7% of the sample. The sample consisted of FFPE invasive lung adenocarcinoma tissue. What the cell subset or site label conveys for this sample: frankly invasive lung adenocarcinoma (ADC). The receptors originated from a person aged 55 to 70 with lung adenocarcinoma.

In its sample, this clone was seen a few times. The chain employs TRBV2 and TRBJ2-3, with 8 bases aligning to TRBD1. Germline V gene lookup returns CDR1 SNHLY and CDR2 FYNNEI. With 9 bases clipped from V and 4 bases from J, the junction kept 3 bases outside the gene matches. The CDR3 runs to 12 residues. DNA for the CDR3: TGTGCCAGTCAGGGGGCTGCAGATACGCAGTATTTT. Translating it yields CASQGAADTQYF.

This sequence joins TRBV5-1 and TRBJ1-4; TRBD1 matches 11 bases. Unmatched junction bases numbered 5, after V lost 4 bases and J lost 6 bases. The CDR3 covers 15 residues. Germline CDR1 and CDR2: SGHRS and YFSETQ. The CDR3 DNA sequence: TGCGCCAGCAGCACCGGGACAGGGGGGGATGAAAAACTGTTTTTT. It is translated as CASSTGTGGDEKLFF. Combining the CDR3 with reference TRBV5-1 and TRBJ1-4 gives the whole variable domain KAGVTQTPRYLIKTRGQQVTLSCSPISGHRSVSWYQQTPGQGLQFLFEYFSETQRNKGNFPGRFSGRQFSNSRSEMNVSTLELGDSALYLCASSTGTGGDEKLFFGSGTQLSVL.

The rearrangement uses TRBV10-3 and TRBJ2-1; 8 nucleotides line up with TRBD2. CDR3 size: 15 residues. With 9 bases clipped from V and 2 bases from J, the junction kept 9 bases outside the gene matches. Germline loops: CDR1 ENHRY, CDR2 SYGVKD. The CDR3 is CAIQFSGEAYNEQFF. DNA for the CDR3: TGTGCCATTCAATTTAGCGGGGAGGCCTACAATGAGCAGTTCTTC.

The chain couples TRBV7-8 to TRBJ2-5; 7 bases agree with TRBD1. The junction had 17 bases not matched to a gene; V was cut back by 5 bases and J by 5 bases. CDR1 is SGHVS and CDR2 is FQNEAQ in the germline V gene. CDR3 length: 17 amino acids. CDR3 DNA: TGTGCCAGCAGCCTATCCCGGACAGGACGCTCATGGGAGACCCAGTACTTC. It yields the protein CASSLSRTGRSWETQYF.

The chain joins TRBV18 to TRBJ1-4; no clear D. This CDR3 is 13 amino acids long. Germline V lookup: CDR1 KGHSH, CDR2 LQKENI. V lost 3 bases and J 8 bases, leaving 10 bases between the germline ends. The CDR3 sequence: CASSPLREEKLFF. CDR3 coding DNA: TGTGCCAGCTCACCGCTACGGGAGGAAAAACTGTTTTTT.

This chain's CDR3 is CASSIDLARAVYGYTF. The CDR3 DNA sequence: TGTGCCAGTAGTATAGATCTGGCGCGGGCGGTCTATGGCTACACCTTC. This chain connects TRBV19 to TRBJ1-2; D remains ambiguous. V was clipped by 0 bases and J by 4 bases, with 15 bases between them. There are 16 residues in the CDR3. CDR1 and CDR2 from the germline V gene are LNHDA and SQIVND (reference sequence).

The V and J genes are TRBV15 and TRBJ1-5; D perhaps matches TRBD1 (5 bases). This CDR3 spans 15 amino acids. Trimming removed 1 base from V and 9 bases from J, with 16 bases in between. Germline V gives CDR1 LNHNV, CDR2 YYDKDF (reference sequence). CDR3: CATSRGGAAGGPQHF. DNA for the CDR3: TGTGCCACCAGCAGAGGGGGCGCAGCGGGGGGGCCCCAGCATTTT.

The gene calls are TRBV6-6 and TRBJ2-2, with D perhaps matching TRBD1 or TRBD2 (7 bases each). This CDR3 has 15 amino acids. The germline V gene encodes CDR1 MNHNY and CDR2 SVGAGI (reference sequence). Trimming took 7 bases from V and 7 from J, leaving 19 bases between them. CDR3 bases: TGTGCCAGCACCACGACAGGGAGGGCCGACGGGGAGCTGTTTTTT. This gives the protein CASTTTGRADGELFF.

V gene TRBV19 combines with J gene TRBJ2-2; the D is unclear. The CDR3 has 13 residues. With 5 bases removed from V and 6 bases from J, the gap between germline ends came to 10 bases. Germline CDR1 LNHDA, CDR2 SQIVND (reference sequence). In DNA, the CDR3 is TGTGCCAGTAGTCTTTGGATGTCCGGGGAGCTGTTTTTT. Encoded protein: CASSLWMSGELFF.

The chain employs TRBV18 and TRBJ1-2, with 8 bases fitting TRBD1. The V gene end was trimmed by 0 bases and the J gene end by 4 bases; junction bases not matched to a gene: 7. The CDR3 length is 16 residues. The germline V gene has CDR1 KGHSH and CDR2 LQKENI. The chain's CDR3 is CASSPPRQGFPYGYTF. The DNA of the CDR3 is TGTGCCAGCTCACCACCCCGACAGGGGTTCCCCTATGGCTACACCTTC.

V and J are TRBV5-1 and TRBJ2-2; D remains unclear. With 3 bases removed from V and 4 bases from J, the gap between germline ends came to 1 base. Germline lookup yields CDR1 SGHRS and CDR2 YFSETQ. The CDR3 is made up of 11 amino acids. CDR3 residues: CASSSTGELFF. In nucleotides, the CDR3 is TGCGCCAGCAGCTCCACCGGGGAGCTGTTTTTT.

The rearrangement uses TRBV5-1 and TRBJ1-5, with 7 bases lining up with TRBD1. Germline V gene data show CDR1 as SGHRS and CDR2 as YFSETQ. Trimming cost V 0 bases and J 2 bases; bases outside gene matches: 5. The CDR3 is 16 amino acids. DNA for the CDR3: TGCGCCAGCAGCTTGGAGCCAGGGGGTGGCAATCAGCCCCAGCATTTT. It specifies CASSLEPGGGNQPQHF.

The chain couples TRBV5-5 to TRBJ2-4, with D unresolved. CDR1 and CDR2 (germline): SGHKS, YYEKEE (reference sequence). V dropped 4 bases and J dropped 0 bases, with 11 bases sitting between them. CDR3 length equals 15 residues. The CDR3 sequence: CASSQGSLAKNIQYF. In nucleotides, the CDR3 is TGTGCCAGCAGCCAAGGTTCCCTAGCCAAAAACATTCAGTACTTC.

This clone was recorded a few times. The chain uses TRBV28 and TRBJ1-1; the D gene is possibly TRBD1 (6 bases). V lost 3 bases to trimming and J lost 4 bases, with 12 bases between them. Germline CDR1 and CDR2: MDHEN and SYDVKM. CDR3 size: 14 residues. The CDR3 spells CASSLGGQSTEAFF. The CDR3 DNA follows: TGTGCCAGCAGTTTGGGGGGGCAGAGCACTGAAGCTTTCTTT. Full variable domain (missing parts from reference TRBV28 and TRBJ1-1): DVKVTQSSRYLVKRTGEKVFLECVQDMDHENMFWYRQDPGLGLRLIYFSYDVKMKEKGDIPEGYSVSREKKERFSLILESASTNQTSMYLCASSLGGQSTEAFFGQGTRLTVV.

This chain uses TRBV7-2 with TRBJ2-3; no clear D gene. Germline V gene lookup returns CDR1 SGHTA and CDR2 FQGNSA. The CDR3 extends over 15 amino acids. Trimming pared 3 bases from V and 6 bases from J, leaving 16 bases between. CDR3 sequence (DNA): TGTGCCAGCAGCTTCCGCCAGGTCTTTAGGGATACGCAGTATTTT. Protein product: CASSFRQVFRDTQYF.

J is TRBJ2-7 and V is TRBV5-6; D is possibly TRBD1 (6 bases). Trimming took off 4 bases at V and 3 bases at J, with 11 bases between the two ends. The CDR3 sequence is 13 residues long. Germline-derived CDR1 and CDR2 are SGHDT and YYEEEE. As DNA, the CDR3 is TGTGCCAGCAGCAACAGGGAGTACTACGAGCAGTACTTC. It codes for CASSNREYYEQYF.

The chain joins TRBV7-9 to TRBJ2-7, with D tentatively TRBD2 (5 bases). The CDR3 spans 11 residues. Germline V gene lookup returns CDR1 SEHNR and CDR2 FQNEAQ (reference sequence). With 5 bases removed from V and 6 bases from J, the gap between germline ends came to 8 bases. The CDR3 reads CASSSGFEQYF. CDR3 in DNA: TGTGCCAGCAGCAGCGGTTTCGAGCAGTACTTC.

The rearrangement joins TRBV7-3 to TRBJ2-5; D gene unclear. The CDR3 is 13 amino acids. From germline, CDR1 is SGHTA and CDR2 FQGTGA. Trimming shortened V by 3 bases and J by 0 bases, and 5 bases separated the two germline ends. The CDR3 DNA is TGTGCCAGCAGCTTCTCTAACCAAGAGACCCAGTACTTC. It is translated as CASSFSNQETQYF.

The rearrangement joins TRBV19 to TRBJ2-3; TRBD1 matches 9 bases. Germline V lookup: CDR1 LNHDA, CDR2 SQIVND (reference sequence). The CDR3 runs 16 residues. After removal of 5 bases from V and 3 bases from J, the junction contained 9 bases not matched to a gene. The CDR3 loop is CASSSVPGQGTDTQYF. The CDR3 bases are TGTGCCAGTAGTTCGGTCCCGGGACAGGGAACAGATACGCAGTATTTT.

The chain uses TRBV2 and TRBJ1-3, with D unclear. The CDR3 contains 15 residues. Trimming left V 4 bases short and J 3 bases short, with 13 bases between. CDR1 and CDR2 (germline): SNHLY, FYNNEI. CDR3 protein: CASSAHVGSGNTIYF. CDR3 nucleotide sequence: TGTGCCAGCAGTGCCCACGTGGGCAGTGGAAACACCATATATTTT.

The chain has TRBV11-2 and TRBJ1-2; unclear D gene. This CDR3 is built from 13 residues. Germline V gene sequence: CDR1 SGHAT, CDR2 FQNNGV. Trimming left V 3 bases short and J 8 bases short, with 13 bases between. CDR3 amino acids: CASSFSFPGGYTF. CDR3 nucleotides: TGTGCCAGCAGCTTCTCATTTCCGGGCGGCTACACCTTC.

CDR3: CASRVYRGTEAFF. The CDR3 nucleotides are TGTGCCAGCAGGGTCTACAGGGGAACTGAAGCTTTCTTT. The chain employs TRBV7-2 and TRBJ1-1, with 7 bases aligning to TRBD1. J lost 5 bases, V lost 6 bases, and 6 bases had no gene match. Germline V gene lookup returns CDR1 SGHTA and CDR2 FQGNSA. This CDR3 region has 13 residues.

This chain joins TRBV5-4 and TRBJ1-2, with unresolved D. The CDR3 is made up of 11 amino acids. The V end lost 4 bases, the J end lost 8 bases, and 9 bases lay between the germline ends. Germline CDR1 is SGHNT and CDR2 is YYREEE (reference sequence). CDR3 sequence (DNA): TGTGCCAGCAGCCTGAATGCCGGCTACACCTTC. Translating it yields CASSLNAGYTF.

About this clone: Other nucleotide sequences in the sample specify the same CDR3. This chain joins TRBV30 and TRBJ2-7; no definite D call. Germline V gene lookup returns CDR1 GTSNPN and CDR2 SVGIG (reference sequence). This CDR3 comprises 15 residues. V shed 1 base and J shed 0 bases, with 13 bases lying between them. Here the CDR3 DNA reads TGTGCCTGGAGTGGCGGAGCAAAAAGCTCCTACGAGCAGTACTTC. The encoded protein is CAWSGGAKSSYEQYF.